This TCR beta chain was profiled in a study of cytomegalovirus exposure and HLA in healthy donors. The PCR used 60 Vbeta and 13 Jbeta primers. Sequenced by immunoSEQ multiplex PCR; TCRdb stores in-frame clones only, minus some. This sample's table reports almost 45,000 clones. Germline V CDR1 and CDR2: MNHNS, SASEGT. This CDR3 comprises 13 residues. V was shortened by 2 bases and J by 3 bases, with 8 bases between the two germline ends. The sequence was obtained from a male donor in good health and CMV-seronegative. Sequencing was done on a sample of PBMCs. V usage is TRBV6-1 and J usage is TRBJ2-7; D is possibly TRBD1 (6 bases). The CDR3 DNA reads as TGTGCCAGCAGTGAATGGGACAACTACGAGCAGTACTTC. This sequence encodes CASSEWDNYEQYF.